This is a list of T cell receptor beta chains from one sample in a study of shared clonotypes between healthy human individuals. Sequencing used immunoSEQ multiplex PCR; TCRdb keeps in-frame clones, though not all of them. The data show approximately 600,000 clones, 85% to 95% seen once. The sequencing input was naive CD8+ T cells sorted from blood. The source is a young woman in good health. CDR3s include the opening cysteine and the closing phenylalanine or tryptophan. Clone size is given for some rows only: seen once, a few or many times, or a class if the clone is expanded.

CSVRDRDTDTQYF	once	TRBV29-1	TRBJ2-3
CASSNPGVGSHDNEQFF	.	TRBV28	TRBJ2-1
CATSRELMYSTSYEQYF	.	TRBV15	TRBJ2-7
CASSEGSSNTGELFF	few	TRBV10-1	TRBJ2-2
CASSAGTGNFEAFF	.	TRBV5-6	TRBJ1-1
CASSVARSGYGYTF	.	TRBV2	TRBJ1-2
CSVLLGGGADEQYF	.	TRBV29-1	TRBJ2-7
CASSLATGVDTEAFF	.	TRBV7-9	TRBJ1-1
CASPGTGGDQPQHF	.	TRBV6-5	TRBJ1-5
CASSVDGYGYTF	.	TRBV9	TRBJ1-2
CASSSVVGASSTEAFF	.	TRBV7-6	TRBJ1-1
CARSLGVELLAGELFF	.	TRBV5-3	TRBJ2-2
CSVEGPTGELFF	.	TRBV29-1	TRBJ2-2
CASSYVGTSVTGELFF	.	TRBV6-5	TRBJ2-2
CASSIAEGGLAGVYEQYF	.	TRBV19	.
CASSLNRRSYEQYF	.	TRBV27	TRBJ2-7
CAISEDETATYTEAFF	.	TRBV10-3	TRBJ1-1
CASSLSHEQYF	.	TRBV28	TRBJ2-7
CASSGGQGFEQYF	few	TRBV10-1	TRBJ2-7
CASSGLVSGELFF	.	TRBV11-2	TRBJ2-2
CASSVERGTGVTNEQFF	.	TRBV9	TRBJ2-1
CASSERWGSGELFF	.	TRBV10-1	TRBJ2-2
CSVEDLRGPEAFF	.	TRBV29-1	TRBJ1-1
CASSLGDLNQPQHF	.	TRBV7-9	TRBJ1-5
CASRSTSGYEQFF	.	TRBV7-9	TRBJ2-1
CASSESVDGNEQFF	.	TRBV10-2	TRBJ2-1